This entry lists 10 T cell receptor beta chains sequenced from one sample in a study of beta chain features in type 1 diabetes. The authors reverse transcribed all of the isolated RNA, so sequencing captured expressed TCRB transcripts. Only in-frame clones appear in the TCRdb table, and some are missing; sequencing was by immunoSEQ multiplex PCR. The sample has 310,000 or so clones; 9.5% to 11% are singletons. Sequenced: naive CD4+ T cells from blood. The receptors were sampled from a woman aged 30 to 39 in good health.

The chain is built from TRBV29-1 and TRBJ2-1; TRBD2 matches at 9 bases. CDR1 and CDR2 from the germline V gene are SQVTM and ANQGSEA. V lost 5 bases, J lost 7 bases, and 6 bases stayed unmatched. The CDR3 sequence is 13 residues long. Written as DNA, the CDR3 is TGCAGCGTTCTGGCGGGAGGGCCTAATGAGCAGTTCTTC. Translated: CSVLAGGPNEQFF.

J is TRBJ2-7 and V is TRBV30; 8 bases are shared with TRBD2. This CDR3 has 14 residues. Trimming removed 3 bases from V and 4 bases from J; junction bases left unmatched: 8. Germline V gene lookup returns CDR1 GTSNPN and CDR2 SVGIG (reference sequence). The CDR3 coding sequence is TGTGCCTGGAGCCAGACTAGCGTTGTGTACGAGCAGTACTTC. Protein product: CAWSQTSVVYEQYF.

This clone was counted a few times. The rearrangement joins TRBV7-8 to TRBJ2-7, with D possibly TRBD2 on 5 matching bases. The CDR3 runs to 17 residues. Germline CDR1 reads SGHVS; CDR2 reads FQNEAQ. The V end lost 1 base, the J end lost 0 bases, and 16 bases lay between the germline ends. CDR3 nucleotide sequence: TGTGCCAGCAGCTTAGACAGCGGCCCAAGCCACTCCTACGAGCAGTACTTC. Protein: CASSLDSGPSHSYEQYF.

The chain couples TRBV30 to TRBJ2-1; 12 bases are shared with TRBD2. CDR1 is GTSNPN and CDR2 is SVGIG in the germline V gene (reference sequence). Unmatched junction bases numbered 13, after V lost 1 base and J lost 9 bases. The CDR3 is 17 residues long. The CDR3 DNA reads TGTGCCTGGAGTGGAATAGGGCTAGCGGGAGGGGGAGGTGAGCAGTTCTTC. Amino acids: CAWSGIGLAGGGGEQFF.

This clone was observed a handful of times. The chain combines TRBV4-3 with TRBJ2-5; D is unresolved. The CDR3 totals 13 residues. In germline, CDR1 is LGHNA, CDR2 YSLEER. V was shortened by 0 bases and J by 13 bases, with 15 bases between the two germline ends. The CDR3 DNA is TGCGCCAGCAGCCAAGATCTCCGGTATCCCCTGTACTTC. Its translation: CASSQDLRYPLYF.

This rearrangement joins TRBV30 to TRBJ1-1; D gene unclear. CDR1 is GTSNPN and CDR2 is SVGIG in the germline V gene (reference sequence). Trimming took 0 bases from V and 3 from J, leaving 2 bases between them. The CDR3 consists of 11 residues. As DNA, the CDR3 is TGTGCCTGGAGTGTCTACACTGAAGCTTTCTTT. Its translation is CAWSVYTEAFF.

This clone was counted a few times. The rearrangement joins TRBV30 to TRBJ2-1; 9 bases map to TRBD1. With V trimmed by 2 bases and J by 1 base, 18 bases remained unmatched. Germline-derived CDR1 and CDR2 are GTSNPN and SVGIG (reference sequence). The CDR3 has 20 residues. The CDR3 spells CAWSPRDRANWGGSYNEQFF. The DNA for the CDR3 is TGTGCCTGGAGTCCACGGGACAGGGCTAATTGGGGAGGTTCCTACAATGAGCAGTTCTTC. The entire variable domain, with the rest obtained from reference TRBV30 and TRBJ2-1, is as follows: SQTIHQWPATLVQPVGSPLSLECTVEGTSNPNLYWYRQAAGRGLQLLFYSVGIGQISSEVPQNLSASRPQDRQFILSSKKLLLSDSGFYLCAWSPRDRANWGGSYNEQFFGPGTRLTVL.

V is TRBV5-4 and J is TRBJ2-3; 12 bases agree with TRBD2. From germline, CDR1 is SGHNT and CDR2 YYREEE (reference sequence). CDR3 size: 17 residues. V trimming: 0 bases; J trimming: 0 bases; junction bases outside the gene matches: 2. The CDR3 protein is CASSLGLAGASTDTQYF. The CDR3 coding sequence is TGTGCCAGCAGCTTGGGACTAGCGGGAGCTAGCACAGATACGCAGTATTTT. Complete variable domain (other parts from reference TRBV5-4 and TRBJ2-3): ETGVTQSPTHLIKTRGQQVTLRCSSQSGHNTVSWYQQALGQGPQFIFQYYREEENGRGNFPPRFSGLQFPNYSSELNVNALELDDSALYLCASSLGLAGASTDTQYFGPGTRLTVL.

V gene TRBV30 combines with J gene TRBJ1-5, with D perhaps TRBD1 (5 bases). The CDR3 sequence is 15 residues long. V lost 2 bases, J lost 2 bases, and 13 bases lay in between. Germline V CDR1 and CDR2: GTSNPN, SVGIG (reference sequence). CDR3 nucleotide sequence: TGTGCCTGGAGTTTGGATCAGGGCGGCAATCAGCCCCAGCATTTT. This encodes CAWSLDQGGNQPQHF. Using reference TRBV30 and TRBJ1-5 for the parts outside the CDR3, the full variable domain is SQTIHQWPATLVQPVGSPLSLECTVEGTSNPNLYWYRQAAGRGLQLLFYSVGIGQISSEVPQNLSASRPQDRQFILSSKKLLLSDSGFYLCAWSLDQGGNQPQHFGDGTRLSIL.

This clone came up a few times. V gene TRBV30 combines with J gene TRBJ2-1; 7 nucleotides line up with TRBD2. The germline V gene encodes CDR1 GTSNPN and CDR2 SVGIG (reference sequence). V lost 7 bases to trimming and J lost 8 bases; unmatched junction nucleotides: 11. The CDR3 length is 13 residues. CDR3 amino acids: CASSSGLKDEQFF. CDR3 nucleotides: TGTGCCTCATCTAGCGGCCTCAAGGATGAGCAGTTCTTC.